Listed here are 4 T cell receptor beta chains from one sample, sequenced in a study of molecular identifiers for immune sequencing clone quantification. MiXCR, run by TCRdb on the PCR reads, gives a single entry per CDR3 protein. The top ten clones hold approximately 9.8% of a sample with about 98,000 distinct CDR3 sequences, around 37% of them seen once. The specimen was naive CD8+ T cells from blood, with Jurkat cell RNA spiked in. Subset described: FACS-sorted CD8+CD4-CCR7+CD45RA+ naive T cells. The receptors shown here come from a human donor in good health. Some libraries in this study had Jurkat cell RNA spiked in.

Remarks on this clonotype: Since a much larger clone is just one base distant, this may be a read error. The CDR3 bases are TGTGCCAGCAGCCTCCTCAGGCGGGAAGAAGTCTACACCGGGGAGCTGATTTTT. Residues: CASSLLRREEVYTGELIF. The chain combines TRBV7-3 with TRBJ2-2; D may be TRBD2 (6 bases). Germline V gene data show CDR1 as SGHTA and CDR2 as FQGTGA. CDR3 length equals 18 residues.

In this sample, this clonotype turned up many times. The V and J genes are TRBV29-1 and TRBJ2-7, with D tentatively TRBD2 (6 bases). Germline loops: CDR1 SQVTM, CDR2 ANQGSEA. Between the trimmed V and J ends, which lost 3 bases and 13 bases, there was a span of 13 bases. This CDR3 spans 10 amino acids. The CDR3 nucleotides are TGCAGCGTTGAGCGGAGGGCAGGATACTTC. Its translation: CSVERRAGYF.

The chain has TRBV6-2 or TRBV6-3 and TRBJ2-7; no definite D call. CDR1 and CDR2 from the germline V gene are MNHEY and SVGEGT. V was clipped by 7 bases and J by 3 bases, with 19 bases between them. This CDR3 has 15 residues. CDR3 sequence (DNA): TGTGCCAGCACCCCGTTGTTCCTTCATGTCTACGAGCAGTACTTC. It translates to CASTPLFLHVYEQYF.

Worth noting for this clonotype: One junction end does not reproduce the germline sequence, and a read error may be involved. This rearrangement joins TRBV28 to TRBJ2-7, with 7 bases matching TRBD1. CDR3 length equals 19 residues. Per the germline V gene, CDR1 is MDHEN and CDR2 is SYDVKM. The CDR3 DNA is TGTGCCAGCAGTTCCCGGGACAGTGTCCGCCTACGTTTAACCTACGCGCAGTACTTC. The encoded protein is CASSSRDSVRLRLTYAQYF.